One sample yielded the 18 T cell receptor beta chains listed below, sequenced in a study of T cell responses to AZD1222 COVID-19 vaccine. Using immunoSEQ multiplex PCR, the repertoire was profiled, and TCRdb retains in-frame clones only, with some absent. The sample records some 130,000 clones, approximately 90% being singletons. Here the sequenced sample was peripheral blood, taken on day 0 of AZD1222 vaccination. These receptor sequences come from an adult in good health.

The chain carries TRBV15 and TRBJ1-1; 10 bases are a match to TRBD1. The germline gives CDR1 LNHNV, CDR2 YYDKDF (reference sequence). The CDR3 has 16 residues. V trimming: 3 bases; J trimming: 3 bases; junction bases outside the gene matches: 7. This CDR3 reads CATSRGQGRWDTEAFF. CDR3 DNA: TGTGCCACCAGCAGGGGACAGGGGAGGTGGGACACTGAAGCTTTCTTT.

In this sample, this clone turned up once. The rearrangement links TRBV7-2 to TRBJ1-3, with D uncertain. Trimming took 5 bases from V and 0 from J, leaving 8 bases between them. Germline V lookup: CDR1 SGHTA, CDR2 FQGNSA. CDR3 length equals 14 residues. The CDR3 DNA reads as TGTGCCAGCAGCGAGAGATTCTCTGGAAACACCATATATTTT. Protein sequence: CASSERFSGNTIYF.

The chain combines TRBV11-2 with TRBJ2-2; no firm D call. Trimming took off 1 base at V and 7 bases at J, with 7 bases between the two ends. The germline V gene encodes CDR1 SGHAT and CDR2 FQNNGV. The CDR3 contains 13 residues. In DNA form, the CDR3 reads TGTGCCAGCAGCTTAGGATTTGTCGGGGAGCTGTTTTTT. Its translation is CASSLGFVGELFF.

This clone showed up just once. V usage is TRBV6-1 and J usage is TRBJ1-2; D may be TRBD1 (6 bases). The CDR3 contains 13 residues. Germline V gene data show CDR1 as MNHNS and CDR2 as SASEGT. Trimming pared 3 bases from V and 4 bases from J, leaving 9 bases between. CDR3 amino acids: CASSDPDSYGYTF. CDR3 DNA sequence: TGTGCCAGCAGTGACCCGGACAGCTATGGCTACACCTTC.

The rearrangement uses TRBV28 and TRBJ1-3; 7 bases line up with TRBD1. CDR3 length equals 14 residues. Germline V lookup: CDR1 MDHEN, CDR2 SYDVKM. The trim removed 6 bases at V and 4 bases at J, leaving 6 bases unmatched. CDR3 in DNA: TGTGCCAGCAGCCCTGCGGACAGGGGAAACACCATATATTTT. This encodes CASSPADRGNTIYF. The full variable domain, rest sourced from reference TRBV28 and TRBJ1-3, is DVKVTQSSRYLVKRTGEKVFLECVQDMDHENMFWYRQDPGLGLRLIYFSYDVKMKEKGDIPEGYSVSREKKERFSLILESASTNQTSMYLCASSPADRGNTIYFGEGSWLTVV.

The chain uses TRBV7-8 and TRBJ2-5, with 11 bases aligning to TRBD1. Germline CDR1 is SGHVS and CDR2 is FQNEAQ. The CDR3 is made up of 16 amino acids. Trimming at V came to 2 bases and at J to 5 bases, leaving 7 bases not matched to a gene. CDR3 loop: CASSLRTGGAGETQYF. The CDR3 nucleotides are TGTGCCAGCAGCTTACGGACAGGGGGCGCGGGGGAGACCCAGTACTTC.

The chain links TRBV7-9 to TRBJ1-3; D not certain. The CDR3 has 16 residues. Trimming shortened V by 5 bases and J by 1 base, and 15 bases separated the two germline ends. CDR1 is SEHNR, CDR2 FQNEAQ, per germline (reference sequence). The CDR3 sequence is CASSPSPRASGNTIYF. CDR3 DNA: TGTGCCAGCAGCCCCTCACCGAGGGCGTCTGGAAACACCATATATTTT. Variable domain in full (rest from reference TRBV7-9 and TRBJ1-3): DTGVSQNPRHKITKRGQNVTFRCDPISEHNRLYWYRQTLGQGPEFLTYFQNEAQLEKSRLLSDRFSAERPKGSFSTLEIQRTEQGDSAMYLCASSPSPRASGNTIYFGEGSWLTVV.

V is TRBV11-3 and J is TRBJ1-3; a weak D match, TRBD1 (5 bases). The CDR3 contains 15 residues. Germline V gives CDR1 SGHNT, CDR2 YENEEA. Trimming took off 1 base at V and 1 base at J, with 8 bases between the two ends. The CDR3 sequence is CASSLAAGSGNTIYF. The CDR3 DNA reads TGTGCCAGCAGCTTAGCAGCAGGGTCTGGAAACACCATATATTTT.

The CDR3 DNA reads as TGTGCCACCAGCAGAGATCATCGCTTTCTAAGCTACACCTTC. Encoded protein: CATSRDHRFLSYTF. The rearrangement links TRBV15 to TRBJ1-2, with D hard to call. Germline-derived CDR1 and CDR2 are LNHNV and YYDKDF (reference sequence). V was trimmed by 0 bases and J by 9 bases, leaving 14 bases between them. This CDR3 is built from 14 residues.

This rearrangement joins TRBV9 to TRBJ2-3; possibly TRBD2 for D (6 bases). Trimming left V 0 bases short and J 2 bases short, with 13 bases between. There are 16 residues in the CDR3. Germline loops: CDR1 SGDLS, CDR2 YYNGEE. This CDR3 is CASSVGRDFLTDTQYF. The CDR3 DNA reads as TGTGCCAGCAGCGTAGGCCGGGACTTTCTCACAGATACGCAGTATTTT.

The chain recombines TRBV20-1 with TRBJ2-3; 7 positions agree with TRBD1. Unmatched junction bases numbered 9, after V lost 3 bases and J lost 6 bases. The CDR3 contains 14 residues. Germline V lookup: CDR1 DFQATT, CDR2 SNEGSKA (reference sequence). The DNA of the CDR3 is TGCAGTGCTAGTCCGGGACAGATCCAGGATACGCAGTATTTT. Protein sequence: CSASPGQIQDTQYF.

The V call is TRBV15, the J call TRBJ1-5, with a possible D match to TRBD1 (6 bases). The CDR3 length is 20 residues. Germline V lookup: CDR1 LNHNV, CDR2 YYDKDF (reference sequence). Trimming pared 3 bases from V and 0 bases from J, leaving 24 bases between. The CDR3 spells CATSRTRGRGWSDSNQPQHF. The CDR3 DNA reads TGTGCCACCAGCAGGACCCGAGGGAGGGGGTGGTCGGATAGCAATCAGCCCCAGCATTTT.

The V call is TRBV5-1, the J call TRBJ2-2; 15 bases are a match to TRBD2. V lost 3 bases and J lost 1; bases outside the gene matches: 10. Germline assignment: CDR1 SGHRS and CDR2 YFSETQ. The length of the CDR3 is 20 residues. Written as DNA, the CDR3 is TGCGCCAGCAGCTCAAGGACTAGCGGGAGGGCCGTCAGGAACACCGGGGAGCTGTTTTTT. Its translation: CASSSRTSGRAVRNTGELFF.

The chain has TRBV6-4 and TRBJ1-2; D is unresolved. Germline values: CDR1 MRHNA, CDR2 SNTAGT. V lost 6 bases and J lost 4, with 12 bases in between. There are 13 residues in the CDR3. CDR3: CASSALDGYGYTF. The CDR3 nucleotides are TGTGCCAGCAGCGCCTTGGACGGCTATGGCTACACCTTC.

CDR3 region: CASSQGEAGPGNTIYF. CDR3 bases: TGCGCCAGCAGCCAAGGGGAGGCGGGGCCTGGAAACACCATATATTTT. This chain joins TRBV4-3 and TRBJ1-3, with a possible D match to TRBD1 (5 bases). The CDR3 has 16 amino acids. The V end lost 1 base, the J end lost 2 bases, and 12 bases lay between the germline ends. Per germline, CDR1 LGHNA and CDR2 YSLEER.

The V gene is TRBV28, the J gene TRBJ2-7, with 13 bases matching TRBD2. The trim removed 5 bases at V and 1 base at J, leaving 20 bases unmatched. Looked up from germline, CDR1 is MDHEN and CDR2 is SYDVKM. This CDR3 has 21 amino acids. CDR3 residues: CASSLSFLGLAGEGVSYEQYF. CDR3 sequence (DNA): TGTGCCAGCAGTCTTTCATTCCTCGGACTAGCGGGAGAAGGGGTTTCCTACGAGCAGTACTTC.

V is TRBV4-1 and J is TRBJ2-1; D gene unclear. The CDR3 has 16 amino acids. Germline V gives CDR1 MGHRA, CDR2 YSYEKL. The V end lost 3 bases, the J end lost 0 bases, and 12 bases lay between the germline ends. CDR3 region: CASSQAVSSSYNEQFF. The CDR3 region has the DNA TGCGCCAGCAGCCAGGCAGTTTCTAGCTCCTACAATGAGCAGTTCTTC.

The chain recombines TRBV29-1 with TRBJ1-2; D remains unclear. The CDR3 spans 14 residues. Germline values: CDR1 SQVTM, CDR2 ANQGSEA. Trimming shortened V by 4 bases and J by 0 bases, and 12 bases separated the two germline ends. CDR3 nucleotides: TGCAGCGTTGTAAGACGGATGGCTAACTATGGCTACACCTTC. This gives the protein CSVVRRMANYGYTF.